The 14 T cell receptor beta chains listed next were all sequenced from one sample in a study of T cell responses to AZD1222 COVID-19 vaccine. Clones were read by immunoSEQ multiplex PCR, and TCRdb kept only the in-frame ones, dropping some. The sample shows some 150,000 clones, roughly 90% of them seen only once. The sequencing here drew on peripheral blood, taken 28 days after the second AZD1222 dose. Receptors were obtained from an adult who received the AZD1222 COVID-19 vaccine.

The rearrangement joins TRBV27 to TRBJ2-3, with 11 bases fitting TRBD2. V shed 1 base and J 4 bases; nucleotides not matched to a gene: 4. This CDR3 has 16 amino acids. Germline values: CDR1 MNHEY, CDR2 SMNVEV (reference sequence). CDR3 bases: TGTGCCAGCAGTTTATGGGCTAGCGGGAGGCCAGATACGCAGTATTTT. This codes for CASSLWASGRPDTQYF.

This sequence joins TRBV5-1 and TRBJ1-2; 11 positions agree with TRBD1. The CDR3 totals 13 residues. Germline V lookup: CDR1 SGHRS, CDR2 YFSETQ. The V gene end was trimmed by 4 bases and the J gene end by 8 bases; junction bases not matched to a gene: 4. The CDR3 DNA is TGCGCCAGCAGCCCGGACAGGGGGCCCGGCTACACCTTC. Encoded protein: CASSPDRGPGYTF. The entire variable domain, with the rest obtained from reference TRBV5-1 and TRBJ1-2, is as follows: KAGVTQTPRYLIKTRGQQVTLSCSPISGHRSVSWYQQTPGQGLQFLFEYFSETQRNKGNFPGRFSGRQFSNSRSEMNVSTLELGDSALYLCASSPDRGPGYTFGSGTRLTVV.

The DNA of the CDR3 is TGTGCCAGCTCACCACCGTCGACAGACCCCGGGGAGCTGTTTTTT. Residues: CASSPPSTDPGELFF. V and J are TRBV18 and TRBJ2-2; D possibly corresponds to TRBD1 (5 bases). Germline V gene lookup returns CDR1 KGHSH and CDR2 LQKENI. The CDR3 has 15 residues. Between the trimmed V and J ends, which lost 0 bases and 6 bases, there was a span of 11 bases.

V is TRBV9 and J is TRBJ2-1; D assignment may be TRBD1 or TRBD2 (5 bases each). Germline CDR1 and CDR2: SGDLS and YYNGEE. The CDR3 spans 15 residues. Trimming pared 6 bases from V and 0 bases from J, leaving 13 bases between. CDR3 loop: CASNRDVSSYNEQFF. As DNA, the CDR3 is TGTGCCAGCAACCGGGACGTTTCCTCCTACAATGAGCAGTTCTTC.

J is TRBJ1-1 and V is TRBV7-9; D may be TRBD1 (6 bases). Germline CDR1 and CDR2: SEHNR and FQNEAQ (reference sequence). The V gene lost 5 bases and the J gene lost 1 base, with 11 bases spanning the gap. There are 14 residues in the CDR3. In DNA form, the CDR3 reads TGTGCCAGCAGCATACTGACAGGGAACACTGAAGCTTTCTTT. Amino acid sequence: CASSILTGNTEAFF.

CDR3 bases: TGTGCCAGCAGTTACTCGGCAGTCTCCTACGAGCAGTACTTC. The encoded protein is CASSYSAVSYEQYF. The chain combines TRBV6-5 with TRBJ2-7; no clear D. The CDR3 loop spans 14 amino acids. The germline gives CDR1 MNHEY, CDR2 SVGAGI. V dropped 0 bases and J dropped 0 bases, with 6 bases sitting between them.

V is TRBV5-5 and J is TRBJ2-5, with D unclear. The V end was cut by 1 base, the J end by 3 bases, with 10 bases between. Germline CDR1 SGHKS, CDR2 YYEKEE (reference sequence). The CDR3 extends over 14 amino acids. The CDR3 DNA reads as TGTGCCAGCAGCTTGTCGTCCGCCGAAGAGACCCAGTACTTC. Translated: CASSLSSAEETQYF.

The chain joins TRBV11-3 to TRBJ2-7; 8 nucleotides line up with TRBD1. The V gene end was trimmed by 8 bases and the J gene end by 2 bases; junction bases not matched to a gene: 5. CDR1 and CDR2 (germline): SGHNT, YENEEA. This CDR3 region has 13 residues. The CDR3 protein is CASSGQAPYEQYF. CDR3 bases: TGTGCCAGCTCGGGACAGGCCCCCTACGAGCAGTACTTC.

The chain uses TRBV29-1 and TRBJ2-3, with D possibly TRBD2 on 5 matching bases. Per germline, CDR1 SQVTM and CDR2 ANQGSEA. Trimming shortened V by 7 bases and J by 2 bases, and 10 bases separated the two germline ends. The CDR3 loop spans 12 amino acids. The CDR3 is CSGLPNTDTQYF. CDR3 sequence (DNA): TGCAGCGGACTACCGAACACAGATACGCAGTATTTT.

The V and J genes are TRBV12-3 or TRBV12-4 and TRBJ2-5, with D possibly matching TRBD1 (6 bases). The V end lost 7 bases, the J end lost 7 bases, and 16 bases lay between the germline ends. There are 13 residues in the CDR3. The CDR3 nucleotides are TGTGCCAGCACCAGACAGTCACAGGGGACCCAGTACTTC. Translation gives CASTRQSQGTQYF.

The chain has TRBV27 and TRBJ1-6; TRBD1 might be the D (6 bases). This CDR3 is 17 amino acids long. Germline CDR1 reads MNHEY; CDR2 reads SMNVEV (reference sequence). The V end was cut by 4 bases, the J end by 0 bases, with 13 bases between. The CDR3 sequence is CASSSDSPSSYNSPLHF. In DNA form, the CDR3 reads TGTGCCAGCAGTTCGGACAGCCCTAGCTCCTATAATTCACCCCTCCACTTT.

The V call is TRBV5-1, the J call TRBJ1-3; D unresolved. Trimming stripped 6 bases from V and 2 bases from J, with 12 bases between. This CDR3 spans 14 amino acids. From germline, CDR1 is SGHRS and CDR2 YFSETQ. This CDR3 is CASKPAGTGNTIYF. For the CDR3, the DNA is TGCGCCAGCAAACCCGCGGGGACTGGAAACACCATATATTTT.

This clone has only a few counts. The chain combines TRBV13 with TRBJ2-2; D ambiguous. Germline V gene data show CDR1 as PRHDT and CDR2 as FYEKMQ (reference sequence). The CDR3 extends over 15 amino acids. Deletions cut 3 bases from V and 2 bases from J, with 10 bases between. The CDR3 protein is CASSFGPGNTGELFF. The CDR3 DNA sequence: TGTGCCAGCAGCTTTGGGCCAGGAAACACCGGGGAGCTGTTTTTT.

The DNA for the CDR3 is TGTGCCAGCATAGGCTCACCAGGGCAGCCCCAGCATTTT. Translating gives CASIGSPGQPQHF. The V and J genes are TRBV2 and TRBJ1-5; a weak D match, TRBD1 (5 bases). Germline V gene data show CDR1 as SNHLY and CDR2 as FYNNEI. The CDR3 covers 13 residues. The V gene lost 7 bases and the J gene lost 7 bases, with 14 bases spanning the gap.